These T cell receptor beta chains were read from a single sample in a study of T cell responses to AZD1222 COVID-19 vaccine. The method was immunoSEQ multiplex PCR; TCRdb's version includes in-frame clones alone and lacks a portion of them. The data contain 120,000 or so clones, around 87% of them singletons. The source was peripheral blood, collected on day 0 of AZD1222 vaccination. The receptors shown here come from an adult in good health. CDR3s include the opening cysteine and the closing phenylalanine or tryptophan. Fields, in order: clone size, J gene, D gene, V gene, CDR3 DNA, CDR3 protein. The D gene is left open where the match is weak. Clone size is shown for a subset of rows, as once, few, many or a class of expanded clone.

.,TRBJ1-2,.,TRBV5-5,TGTGCCAGCAGCCAGGACATTTGGGGCTACACCTTC,CASSQDIWGYTF
.,TRBJ2-5,TRBD2,TRBV10-1,TGCGCCAGCAGTGAGTCGAATCGGCCTAGCGGGAGCGGAGAGACCCAGTACTTC,CASSESNRPSGSGETQYF
.,TRBJ1-4,TRBD1,TRBV6-1,TGTGCCAGCAATTCTCAGGGGGCTTCTAATGAAAAACTGTTTTTT,CASNSQGASNEKLFF
.,TRBJ2-2,TRBD2,TRBV19,TGTGCCAGTAGTATAGGAGCGGGAGGGGCGAACACCGGGGAGCTGTTTTTT,CASSIGAGGANTGELFF
.,TRBJ2-1,.,TRBV7-8,TGTGCCAGCAGCCCGGCTAAGAGGGCCGTAAATGAGCAGTTCTTC,CASSPAKRAVNEQFF
.,TRBJ2-1,TRBD1,TRBV5-1,TGCGCCAGCCAGACGCCCGGGACAGGGGATAATGAGCAGTTCTTC,CASQTPGTGDNEQFF
once,TRBJ1-5,.,TRBV7-9,TGTGCCAGCAGCTGGGGAGATCAGCCCCAGCATTTT,CASSWGDQPQHF
.,TRBJ1-5,.,TRBV18,TGTGCCAGCTCACCGCAGCAGGGTAACCAGCCCCAGCATTTT,CASSPQQGNQPQHF
once,TRBJ2-7,TRBD1,TRBV9,TGTGCCAGCAGCCCAGGGGGTCCCTACGAGCAGTACTTC,CASSPGGPYEQYF
few,TRBJ1-6,.,TRBV29-1,TGCAGCGAGAACTGGGGACTTCATAATTCACCCCTCCACTTT,CSENWGLHNSPLHF
.,TRBJ2-3,.,TRBV18,TGTGCCAGCTCACCAGTGGGGACAGATACGCAGTATTTT,CASSPVGTDTQYF
.,TRBJ2-3,TRBD2,TRBV7-2,TGTGCCAGCAGCTCTCCCGCGGGGGGTGGGACAGATACGCAGTATTTT,CASSSPAGGGTDTQYF
.,TRBJ1-6,TRBD1,TRBV6-1,TGTGCCAGCAGTGAAGTTGGGACAGGGTCTTCACCCCTCCACTTT,CASSEVGTGSSPLHF
once,TRBJ2-3,TRBD2,TRBV11-2,TGTGCCAGCACCCCTTCCTTAGCGGGGGGGTCAGATACGCAGTATTTT,CASTPSLAGGSDTQYF
.,TRBJ1-3,.,TRBV4-2,TGTGCCAGCAGCCAGTATACCTCTGGAAACACCATATATTTT,CASSQYTSGNTIYF
.,TRBJ1-5,.,TRBV5-6,TGTGCCAGCAGCATACAGGGTATGGGCAATCAGCCCCAGCATTTT,CASSIQGMGNQPQHF
.,TRBJ1-6,.,TRBV2,TGTGCCAGCAGTGATCGGATCTTTCGACAGTGGAGTGGGAATAATTCACCCCTCCACTTT,CASSDRIFRQWSGNNSPLHF
.,TRBJ1-1,TRBD1,TRBV5-1,TGCGCCAGCAGCTTGGTGGGACAGGGGATGACAGGAGCTTTCTTT,CASSLVGQGMTGAFF
.,TRBJ1-2,.,TRBV19,TGTGCCAGTAGTATAGAGGTCTATGGCTACACCTTC,CASSIEVYGYTF
.,TRBJ2-2,TRBD2,TRBV28,TGTGCCAGCAGTTTAGGAGCGGGAGTACGGACCGGGGAGCTGTTTTTT,CASSLGAGVRTGELFF
.,TRBJ2-1,.,TRBV5-1,TGCGCCAGCAGCTTGGAAGGGTCCCATGAGCAGTTCTTC,CASSLEGSHEQFF
.,TRBJ2-2,TRBD1,TRBV5-1,TGCGCCAGCAGGACGACAGGGCCCGGGGAGCTGTTTTTT,CASRTTGPGELFF
.,TRBJ1-1,.,TRBV30,TGTGCCTGGAGTGTACGGGGGAGTCACACTGAAGCTTTCTTT,CAWSVRGSHTEAFF
.,TRBJ2-7,.,TRBV19,TGTGCCAGTAGTATAGATGGACGGGAGCAGTACTTC,CASSIDGREQYF
.,TRBJ1-1,.,TRBV7-9,TGTGCCAGCAGCCTCGGGACCATGGAAGCTTTCTTT,CASSLGTMEAFF
.,TRBJ1-5,.,TRBV5-5,TGTGCCAGCAGCTTGTGGGGGCAGTCTCAGCCCCAGCATTTT,CASSLWGQSQPQHF
.,TRBJ1-1,.,TRBV11-2,TGTGCCAGCAGCCTTAATGGTCTTTTT,CASSLNGLF
.,TRBJ2-7,.,TRBV30,TGTGCCTGGAGTGTTTGGGGGATGGGCGAGCAGTACTTC,CAWSVWGMGEQYF
.,TRBJ2-5,.,TRBV29-1,TGCAGCGTTGAGACCGCCGTTGGTGAGACCCAGTACTTC,CSVETAVGETQYF
.,TRBJ1-2,.,TRBV30,TGTGCCGGCCTGGGGCATTACATCCATGGCTACACCTTC,CAGLGHYIHGYTF
.,TRBJ1-1,.,TRBV7-8,TGTGCCAGCAGCTTATCAAGGGGAGTTGAAGCTTTCTTT,CASSLSRGVEAFF
.,TRBJ1-1,.,TRBV5-1,TGCGCCAGCAGCTTGGATCAGGGAAGCACTGAAGCTTTCTTT,CASSLDQGSTEAFF
few,TRBJ2-1,.,TRBV21-1,TGTGCCAGCGGACGGACTAGCGGGAACTACAATGAGCAGTTCTTC,CASGRTSGNYNEQFF
.,TRBJ1-5,TRBD1,TRBV10-2,TGCGCCAGCAGTTTCACAGGGGGCGGCCAGCCCCAGCATTTT,CASSFTGGGQPQHF
.,TRBJ1-2,.,TRBV19,TGTGCCAGTAGTATCATGGGGAACTATGGCTACACCTTC,CASSIMGNYGYTF
.,TRBJ2-2,.,TRBV6-6,TGTGCCAGCAGTCTCGTAATCCCCAGCGCGAACACCGGGGAGCTGTTTTTT,CASSLVIPSANTGELFF
.,TRBJ1-6,.,TRBV6-2/TRBV6-3,TGTGCCAGCAGTTACTCGACCAGCTCCTATAATTCACCCCTCCACTTT,CASSYSTSSYNSPLHF